These T cell receptor beta chains were read from a single sample in a study of long-term antiretroviral therapy in people with HIV. Measured with immunoSEQ multiplex PCR; TCRdb has only the in-frame clones, and not every one. In the table there are about 24,000 clones, 80% to 90% of which are singletons. This material consisted of unsorted PBMCs, taken 3 years after starting antiretroviral therapy. Receptor source: a man aged 45-65 years with HIV. CDR3s include the opening cysteine and the closing phenylalanine or tryptophan. The order of the fields is D gene, clone size, J gene, CDR3 length, V gene, CDR3 DNA, CDR3 protein. The D gene is left open where the match is weak. Rows give clone size only sometimes, using once, few, many, or a class for an expanded clone.

TRBD1	few	TRBJ1-6	14	TRBV5-1	TGCGCCAGCAGCCGAGGACAGGGAAATTCACCCCTCCACTTT	CASSRGQGNSPLHF
NA	NA	TRBJ2-1	12	TRBV18	TGTGCCAGCTCACCAAAGGTAGCTCAGCAGTTCTTC	CASSPKVAQQFF
NA	NA	TRBJ1-3	14	TRBV9	TGTGCCAGCAGCGTAGGCCAGGAAAGAAACACCATATATTTT	CASSVGQERNTIYF
NA	NA	TRBJ2-5	11	TRBV10-3	TGTGCCATCAAGGGCCAAGAGACCCAGTACTTC	CAIKGQETQYF
NA	NA	TRBJ2-6	17	TRBV18	TGTGCCAGCTCGGACAATGGGGCAGGGACTGGGGCCAACGTCCTGACTTTC	CASSDNGAGTGANVLTF
NA	NA	TRBJ2-3	11	TRBV15	TGTGCCACCCGAAGCACAGATACGCAGTATTTT	CATRSTDTQYF
NA	NA	TRBJ2-1	12	TRBV29-1	TGCAGCGCCCAAAAGGGGGGCGATGAGCAGTTCTTC	CSAQKGGDEQFF
TRBD1	NA	TRBJ2-2	18	TRBV4-1	TGCGCCAGCAGCCGGGACCCGGGACAGGGGATAGGCACCGGGGAGCTGTTTTTT	CASSRDPGQGIGTGELFF
NA	NA	TRBJ2-7	12	TRBV7-2	TGTGCCAGCAGCTTAATTTCGGTTAAGCAGTACTTC	CASSLISVKQYF
TRBD2	NA	TRBJ2-5	14	TRBV7-2	TGTGCCAGCAGCCGTAGCGGGGGCCAAGAGACCCAGTACTTC	CASSRSGGQETQYF
TRBD1	few	TRBJ2-1	16	TRBV9	TGTGCCAGCAGCGCGGGGACAGGACAAGCCGGGGATGAGCAGTTCTTC	CASSAGTGQAGDEQFF
TRBD2	once	TRBJ2-1	15	TRBV27	TGTGCCAGCAGATCCGGGACTAGTCCCTACAATGAGCAGTTCTTC	CASRSGTSPYNEQFF
NA	once	TRBJ1-4	16	TRBV6-6	TGTGCCAGCAGGATAAGGGAGTCGATGGCTAATGAAAAACTGTTTTTT	CASRIRESMANEKLFF
TRBD2	NA	TRBJ2-7	15	TRBV19	TGTGCCAGTAGTATTCGGACTAGCGGCTACTACGAGCAGTACTTC	CASSIRTSGYYEQYF
NA	NA	TRBJ1-1	15	TRBV2	TGTGCCAGCAGAATGACAGATCGCTTGAACACTGAAGCTTTCTTT	CASRMTDRLNTEAFF
TRBD1	NA	TRBJ1-2	17	TRBV10-3	TGTGCCATCAGTATCGATCCGGGACAGGGGGAGTTCTATGGCTACACCTTC	CAISIDPGQGEFYGYTF
TRBD1	NA	TRBJ2-7	14	TRBV6-6	TGTGCCAGCAGTCCGGACAGGGGTCTTTACGAGCAGTACTTC	CASSPDRGLYEQYF
NA	NA	TRBJ2-1	12	TRBV29-1	TGCAGCGGGGGGGACAGACACAATGAGCAGTTCTTC	CSGGDRHNEQFF